The sequence of this TCR beta chain was determined in a study of cytomegalovirus exposure and HLA in healthy donors. Regarding donors, all were healthy bone marrow donors. PCR involved 60 Vbeta and 13 Jbeta primers. Profiling relied on immunoSEQ multiplex PCR, and the TCRdb table lists in-frame clones only, not all of them. The sample table sets out 100,000 to 150,000 clones. The TCR comes from a woman in her thirties or forties in good health and CMV-seropositive. The sample taken for sequencing was PBMCs.

The CDR3 DNA sequence: TGTGCCAGCAGCTTAGCCTTAGCGGGAGCAAAAGATACGCAGTATTTT. Translating gives CASSLALAGAKDTQYF. The rearrangement links TRBV5-4 to TRBJ2-3, with 9 nucleotides matching TRBD2. Trimming took 2 bases from V and 5 from J; bases not matched to a gene: 9. CDR1 is SGHNT and CDR2 is YYREEE in the germline V gene (reference sequence). The CDR3 runs 16 residues.